This TCR beta chain was identified during a study of glioma-infiltrating T cells. Study as a whole: Blood libraries targeted about 4- to 11-fold coverage of some 980,000 T cells.

V lost 3 bases to trimming and J lost 1 base; unmatched junction nucleotides: 8. The CDR3 runs to 16 residues. CDR1 and CDR2 (germline): MNHEY, SVGEGT. TCR alpha and beta CDR3 regions were amplified from RNA using iRepertoire nested multiplex PCR. Using its own MiXCR run on the multiplex PCR reads, TCRdb lists one record per CDR3 protein. The profile shows more than 300,000 distinct CDR3 sequences, less than 50% of them singletons. This clonotype was seen a few times. The target antigen is unknown. Findings and caveats of the study: A blood CDR3 motif signature was depleted in highly divergent patients. Gliomas, especially low-grade, showed above-expected tissue-blood divergence; non-neoplastic patients showed below.

The source of this sequence is a human donor with low-grade glioma or glioblastoma, undergoing nonglioma brain surgery, or in good health (not recorded which). The chain links TRBV6-2 or TRBV6-3 to TRBJ1-1; 7 nucleotides align to TRBD1. The sequencing input was glioma tissue, nonneoplastic brain tissue, or PBMCs (not recorded which). CDR3 protein: CASSYSIRDRNTEAFF. CDR3 DNA sequence: TGTGCCAGCAGTTATTCGATCCGGGACAGGAACACTGAAGCTTTCTTT.